This T cell receptor beta chain appears in the sequencing data of a study of blood T cell repertoires in COVID-19. Study background: The United States, Italy and Spain were the sources of the acute and convalescent COVID-19 samples. PBMCs, B-cell-depleted T cells, or T cells were the source of the cDNA or gDNA that made up the material.

The protocol was immunoSEQ multiplex PCR, while the TCRdb copy is restricted to in-frame clones and leaves out a portion. The sample contains some 150,000 clones, over 75% of which appear only once. V trimming: 6 bases; J trimming: 3 bases; junction bases outside the gene matches: 9. The germline gives CDR1 LGHDT, CDR2 YNNKEL (reference sequence). The CDR3 length is 15 residues. During active infection, Seattle patients enrolled and were then monitored through disease. Specimen: peripheral blood. This clonotype originated in a woman in her fifties or sixties with COVID-19, enrolled during active disease. The genes are TRBV3-1 (or the pseudogene TRBV3-2) and TRBJ1-1, with 8 bases identical to TRBD1. CDR3 in DNA: TGTGCCAGCAGACTACAGGGGGGCAGGCACACTGAAGCTTTCTTT. Its translation is CASRLQGGRHTEAFF.